This T cell receptor beta chain came from a study of OX40 agonist ivuxolimab in advanced cancers. In the study overall: People who had prior anti-PD-1, anti-PD-L1 or anti-CTLA-4 therapy could take part, and around 40% had some. The study reported partial responses in three patients: one hepatocellular carcinoma, two cutaneous melanoma. The study's findings and limits: Some nonresponders likewise displayed low normalized T-cell clonal expansion.

Sequencing used immunoSEQ multiplex PCR; TCRdb keeps in-frame clones, though not all of them. The sample has 60,000 to 95,000 clones; about 85% are singletons. As concerns this clone: As yet, its antigen is unknown.

The germline V gene has CDR1 MDHEN and CDR2 SYDVKM. This CDR3 comprises 14 residues. Trimming left V 6 bases short and J 0 bases short, with 8 bases between. Patients with a history of autoimmune disease or on systemic immunosuppression were excluded. The receptor comes from an adult with an advanced solid tumor such as melanoma, head and neck, liver or kidney cancer. The rearrangement uses TRBV28 and TRBJ1-4; possible D gene TRBD1, 6 bases. The sequencing here drew on CD4+ or CD8+ T cells sorted from blood, taken in a trial of the OX40 agonist ivuxolimab. CDR3 in amino acids: CASRGHSTNEKLFF. In DNA, the CDR3 is TGTGCCAGCAGGGGACATTCAACTAATGAAAAACTGTTTTTT.